These 6 T cell receptor beta chains share one sample of origin, sequenced in a study of T cells in Graves' hyperthyroidism and ophthalmopathy. It was RNA transcripts that yielded the amplified TCR beta CDR3 regions. Carried out on the TCR CDR3, a first-round RT-PCR used the HTBI primer set. TCRdb re-called the multiplex PCR reads with MiXCR, one entry per CDR3 protein. The sample lists around 600,000 distinct CDR3 sequences; roughly 15% were seen once. The sequenced sample was blood. The receptors stem from a woman aged 50 to 65 with Graves' ophthalmopathy.

This clonotype was observed a handful of times. The chain combines TRBV19 with TRBJ2-2; D perhaps matches TRBD2 (6 bases). Germline loops: CDR1 LNHDA, CDR2 SQIVND (reference sequence). Trimming left V 3 bases short and J 4 bases short, with 12 bases between. The CDR3 totals 15 residues. The CDR3, as DNA: TGTGCCAGTAGTATTGGCGGAGGGGCCACCGGGGAGCTGTTTTTT. Translation: CASSIGGGATGELFF.

This clonotype occurred many times. V and J are TRBV24-1 and TRBJ2-1; D uncertain. Trimming cost V 2 bases and J 7 bases, with 8 bases left between them. This CDR3 region has 13 residues. Per germline, CDR1 KGHDR and CDR2 SFDVKD. The CDR3 region is CATSDWAENEQFF. The CDR3 coding sequence is TGTGCCACCAGTGATTGGGCGGAAAATGAGCAGTTCTTC.

This clonotype was recorded at least ten times. Here the CDR3 reads CASSEGGAGTYEQYF. The DNA of the CDR3 is TGTGCCAGCAGTGAAGGGGGGGCGGGTACCTACGAGCAGTACTTC. The J gene is TRBJ2-7, the V gene TRBV6-1; D possibly uses TRBD1 or TRBD2 (6 bases each). Germline V gene data show CDR1 as MNHNS and CDR2 as SASEGT. The CDR3 spans 15 residues. The V gene lost 1 base and the J gene lost 2 bases, with 12 bases spanning the gap.

This clonotype was seen repeatedly, ten times or more. The rearrangement links TRBV9 to TRBJ1-1, with D perhaps TRBD1 (6 bases). CDR1 and CDR2 from the germline V gene are SGDLS and YYNGEE. The V end lost 4 bases, the J end lost 7 bases, and 14 bases lay between the germline ends. The CDR3 is made up of 13 amino acids. In DNA form, the CDR3 reads TGTGCCAGCAGCCTGACAGGAGACGGTGAAGCTTTCTTT. This gives the protein CASSLTGDGEAFF.

Many counts were recorded for this clonotype. The chain recombines TRBV24-1 with TRBJ1-4, with 11 bases aligning to TRBD1. With V trimmed by 3 bases and J by 6 bases, 2 bases remained unmatched. CDR3 length: 15 amino acids. CDR1 KGHDR and CDR2 SFDVKD come from the germline V gene. The chain's CDR3 is CATSDPGQGDEKLFF. The CDR3 nucleotides read TGTGCCACCAGTGATCCGGGACAGGGGGATGAAAAACTGTTTTTT.

This clonotype was seen ten or more times. V usage is TRBV30 and J usage is TRBJ2-2; 9 bases map to TRBD1. Trimming removed 3 bases from V and 4 bases from J; junction bases left unmatched: 9. CDR1 is GTSNPN and CDR2 is SVGIG in the germline V gene (reference sequence). This CDR3 has 16 amino acids. CDR3 nucleotides: TGTGCCTGGAGAGAACGGACAGGGGTGGGCACCGGGGAGCTGTTTTTT. Its translation: CAWRERTGVGTGELFF.